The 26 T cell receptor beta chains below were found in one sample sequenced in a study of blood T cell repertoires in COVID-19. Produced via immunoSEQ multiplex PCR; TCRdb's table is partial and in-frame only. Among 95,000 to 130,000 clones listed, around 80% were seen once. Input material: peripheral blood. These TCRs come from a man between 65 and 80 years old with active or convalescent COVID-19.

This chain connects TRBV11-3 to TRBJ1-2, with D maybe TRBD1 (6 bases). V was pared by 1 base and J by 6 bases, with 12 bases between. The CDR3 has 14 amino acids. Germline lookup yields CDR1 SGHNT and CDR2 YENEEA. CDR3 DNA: TGTGCCAGCAGCTTAGGGCAGGGGTTTGATGGCTACACCTTC. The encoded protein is CASSLGQGFDGYTF.

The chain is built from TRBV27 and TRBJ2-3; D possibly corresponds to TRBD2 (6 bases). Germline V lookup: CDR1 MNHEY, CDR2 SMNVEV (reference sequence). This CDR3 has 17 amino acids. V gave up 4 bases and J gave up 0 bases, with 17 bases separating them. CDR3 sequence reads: CASSSPSRGTSTDTQYF. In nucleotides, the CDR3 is TGTGCCAGCAGTTCCCCTTCGCGCGGGACTAGCACAGATACGCAGTATTTT.

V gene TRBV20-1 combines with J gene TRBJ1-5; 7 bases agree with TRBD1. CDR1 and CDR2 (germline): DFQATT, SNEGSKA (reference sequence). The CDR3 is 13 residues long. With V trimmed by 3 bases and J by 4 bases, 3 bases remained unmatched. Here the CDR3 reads CSASQQGNQPQHF. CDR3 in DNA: TGCAGTGCTAGTCAACAGGGGAATCAGCCCCAGCATTTT.

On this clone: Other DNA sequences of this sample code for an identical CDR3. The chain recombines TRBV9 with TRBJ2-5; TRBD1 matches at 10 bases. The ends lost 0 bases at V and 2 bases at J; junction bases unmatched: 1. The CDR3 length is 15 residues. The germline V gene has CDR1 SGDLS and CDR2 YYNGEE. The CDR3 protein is CASSVGQGAQETQYF. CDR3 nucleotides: TGTGCCAGCAGCGTAGGACAGGGGGCACAAGAGACCCAGTACTTC. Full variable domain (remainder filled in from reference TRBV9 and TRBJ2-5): DSGVTQTPKHLITATGQRVTLRCSPRSGDLSVYWYQQSLDQGLQFLIQYYNGEERAKGNILERFSAQQFPDLHSELNLSSLELGDSALYFCASSVGQGAQETQYFGPGTRLLVL.

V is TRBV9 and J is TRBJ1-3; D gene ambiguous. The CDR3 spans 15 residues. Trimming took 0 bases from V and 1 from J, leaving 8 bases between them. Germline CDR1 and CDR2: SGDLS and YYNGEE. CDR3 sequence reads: CASSVGGGSGNTIYF. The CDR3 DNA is TGTGCCAGCAGCGTAGGGGGAGGGTCTGGAAACACCATATATTTT.

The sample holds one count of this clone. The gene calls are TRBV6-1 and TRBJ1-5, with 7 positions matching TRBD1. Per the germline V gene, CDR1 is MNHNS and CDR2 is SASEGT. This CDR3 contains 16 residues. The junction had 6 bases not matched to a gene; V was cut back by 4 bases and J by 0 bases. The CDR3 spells CASSGGTDYSNQPQHF. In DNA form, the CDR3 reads TGTGCCAGCAGTGGAGGGACAGACTATAGCAATCAGCCCCAGCATTTT.

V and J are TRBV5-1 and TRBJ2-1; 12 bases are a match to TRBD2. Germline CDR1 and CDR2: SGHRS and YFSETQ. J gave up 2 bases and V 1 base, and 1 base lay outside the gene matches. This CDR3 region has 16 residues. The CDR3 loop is CASSLRTSGTYNEQFF. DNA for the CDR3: TGCGCCAGCAGCTTGAGGACTAGCGGGACCTACAATGAGCAGTTCTTC.

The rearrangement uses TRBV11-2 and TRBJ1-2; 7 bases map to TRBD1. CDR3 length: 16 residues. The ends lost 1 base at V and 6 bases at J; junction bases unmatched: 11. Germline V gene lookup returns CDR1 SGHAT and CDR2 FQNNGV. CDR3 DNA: TGTGCCAGCAGCTTAGGAGGCAGGGGGAATGTTAATGGCTACACCTTC. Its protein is CASSLGGRGNVNGYTF.

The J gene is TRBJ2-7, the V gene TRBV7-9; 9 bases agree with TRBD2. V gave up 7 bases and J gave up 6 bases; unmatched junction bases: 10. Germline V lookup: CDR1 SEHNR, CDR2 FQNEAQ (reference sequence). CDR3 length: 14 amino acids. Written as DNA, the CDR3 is TGTGCCAGCACGTCACTTAGCGGGAGTATCGAGCAGTACTTC. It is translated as CASTSLSGSIEQYF.

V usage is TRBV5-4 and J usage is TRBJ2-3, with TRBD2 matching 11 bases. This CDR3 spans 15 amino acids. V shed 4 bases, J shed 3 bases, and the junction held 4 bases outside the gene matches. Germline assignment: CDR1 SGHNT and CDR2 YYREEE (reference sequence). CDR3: CASSLAGGGTDTQYF. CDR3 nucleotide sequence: TGTGCCAGCAGCCTAGCGGGAGGTGGGACAGATACGCAGTATTTT.

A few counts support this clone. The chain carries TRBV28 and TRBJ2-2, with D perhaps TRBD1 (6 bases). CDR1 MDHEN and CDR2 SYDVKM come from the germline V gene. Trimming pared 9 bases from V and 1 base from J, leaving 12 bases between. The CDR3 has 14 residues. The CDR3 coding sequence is TGTGCCAGTGCAGGGGACGGGAACACCGGGGAGCTGTTTTTT. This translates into CASAGDGNTGELFF.

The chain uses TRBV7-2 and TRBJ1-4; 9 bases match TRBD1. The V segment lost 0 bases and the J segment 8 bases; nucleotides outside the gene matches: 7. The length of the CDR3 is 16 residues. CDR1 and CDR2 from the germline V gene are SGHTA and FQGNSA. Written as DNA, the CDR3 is TGTGCCAGCAGCTTAGCGGGCTCCGGGACAGGGGAAAAACTGTTTTTT. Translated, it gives CASSLAGSGTGEKLFF.

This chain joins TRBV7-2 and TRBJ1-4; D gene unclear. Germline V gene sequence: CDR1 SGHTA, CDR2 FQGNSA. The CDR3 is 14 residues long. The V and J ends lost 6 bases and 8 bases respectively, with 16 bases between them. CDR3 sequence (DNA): TGTGCCAGCAGACCAGACTTCAGAGCCGAAAAACTGTTTTTT. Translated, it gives CASRPDFRAEKLFF.

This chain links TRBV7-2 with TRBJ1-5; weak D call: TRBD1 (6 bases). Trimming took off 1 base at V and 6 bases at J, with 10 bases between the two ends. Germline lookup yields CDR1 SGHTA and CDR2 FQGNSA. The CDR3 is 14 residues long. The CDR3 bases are TGTGCCAGCAGCTTAGTGGGGGCAGGTCAGCCCCAGCATTTT. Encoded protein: CASSLVGAGQPQHF.

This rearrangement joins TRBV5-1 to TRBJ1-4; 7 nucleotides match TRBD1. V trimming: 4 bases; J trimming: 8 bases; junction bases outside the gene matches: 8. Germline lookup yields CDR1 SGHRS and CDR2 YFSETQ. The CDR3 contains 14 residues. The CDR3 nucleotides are TGCGCCAGCAGCCGTGACAGGGACGGAGAAAAACTGTTTTTT. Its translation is CASSRDRDGEKLFF. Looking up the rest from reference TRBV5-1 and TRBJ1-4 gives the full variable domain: KAGVTQTPRYLIKTRGQQVTLSCSPISGHRSVSWYQQTPGQGLQFLFEYFSETQRNKGNFPGRFSGRQFSNSRSEMNVSTLELGDSALYLCASSRDRDGEKLFFGSGTQLSVL.

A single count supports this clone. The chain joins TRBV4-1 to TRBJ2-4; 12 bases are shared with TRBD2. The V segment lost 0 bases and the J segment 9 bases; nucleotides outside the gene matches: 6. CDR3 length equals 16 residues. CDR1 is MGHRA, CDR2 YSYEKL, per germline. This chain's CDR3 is CASSQDPTSGRSIQYF. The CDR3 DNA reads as TGCGCCAGCAGCCAAGATCCGACTAGCGGGAGAAGCATTCAGTACTTC.

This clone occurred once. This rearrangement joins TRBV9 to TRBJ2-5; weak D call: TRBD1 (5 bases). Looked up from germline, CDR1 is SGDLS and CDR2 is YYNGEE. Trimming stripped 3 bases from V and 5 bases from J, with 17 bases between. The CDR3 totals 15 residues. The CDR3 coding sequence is TGTGCCAGCAGCGCCCACGGAAAGGGGATGGAGACCCAGTACTTC. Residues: CASSAHGKGMETQYF. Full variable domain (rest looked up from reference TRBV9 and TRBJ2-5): DSGVTQTPKHLITATGQRVTLRCSPRSGDLSVYWYQQSLDQGLQFLIQYYNGEERAKGNILERFSAQQFPDLHSELNLSSLELGDSALYFCASSAHGKGMETQYFGPGTRLLVL.

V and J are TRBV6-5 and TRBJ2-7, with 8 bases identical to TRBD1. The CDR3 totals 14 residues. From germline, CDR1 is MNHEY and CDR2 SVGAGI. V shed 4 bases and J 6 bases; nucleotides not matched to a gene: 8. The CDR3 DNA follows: TGTGCCAGCAGTTCCGGGACAGGAATCCGCGAGCAGTACTTC. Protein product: CASSSGTGIREQYF.

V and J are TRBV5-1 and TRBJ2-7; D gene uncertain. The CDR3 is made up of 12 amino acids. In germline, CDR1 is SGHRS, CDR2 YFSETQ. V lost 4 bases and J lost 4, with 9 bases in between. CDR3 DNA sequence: TGCGCCAGCAGCCCGGTCGGGTACGAGCAGTACTTC. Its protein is CASSPVGYEQYF.

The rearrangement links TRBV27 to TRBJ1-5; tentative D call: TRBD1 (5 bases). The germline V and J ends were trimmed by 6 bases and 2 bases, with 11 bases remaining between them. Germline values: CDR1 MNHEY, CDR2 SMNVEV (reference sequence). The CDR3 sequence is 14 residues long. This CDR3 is CASSPGFGNQPQHF. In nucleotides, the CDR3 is TGTGCCAGCAGCCCAGGGTTTGGCAATCAGCCCCAGCATTTT.

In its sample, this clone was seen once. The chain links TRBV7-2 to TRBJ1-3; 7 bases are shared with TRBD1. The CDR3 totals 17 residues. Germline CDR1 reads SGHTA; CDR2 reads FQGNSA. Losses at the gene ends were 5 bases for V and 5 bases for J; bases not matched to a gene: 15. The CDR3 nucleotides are TGTGCCAGCAGCGCACCCCGACAGGGTTTCGCTCGAAACACCATATATTTT. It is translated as CASSAPRQGFARNTIYF.

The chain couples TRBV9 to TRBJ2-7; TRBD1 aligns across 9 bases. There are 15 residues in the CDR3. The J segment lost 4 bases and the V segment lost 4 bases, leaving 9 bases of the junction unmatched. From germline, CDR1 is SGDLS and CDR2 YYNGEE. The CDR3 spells CASSIGQGSIYEQYF. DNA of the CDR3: TGTGCCAGCAGCATTGGACAGGGGTCGATTTACGAGCAGTACTTC.

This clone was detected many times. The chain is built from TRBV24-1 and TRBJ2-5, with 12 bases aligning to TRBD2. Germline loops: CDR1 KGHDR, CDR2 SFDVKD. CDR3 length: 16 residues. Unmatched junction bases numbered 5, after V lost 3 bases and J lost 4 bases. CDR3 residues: CATSDRGLAGTETQYF. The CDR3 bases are TGTGCCACCAGTGATCGAGGACTAGCGGGAACAGAGACCCAGTACTTC.

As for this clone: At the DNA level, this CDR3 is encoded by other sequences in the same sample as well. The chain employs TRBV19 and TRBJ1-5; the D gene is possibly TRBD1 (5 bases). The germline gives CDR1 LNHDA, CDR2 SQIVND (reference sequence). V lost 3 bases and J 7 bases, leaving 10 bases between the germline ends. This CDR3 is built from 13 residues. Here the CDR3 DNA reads TGTGCCAGTAGTATCCAGGGAGGACAGCCCCAGCATTTT. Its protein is CASSIQGGQPQHF.

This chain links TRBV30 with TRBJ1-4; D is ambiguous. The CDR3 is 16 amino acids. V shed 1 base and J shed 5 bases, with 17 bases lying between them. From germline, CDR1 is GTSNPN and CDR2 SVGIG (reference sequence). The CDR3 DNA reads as TGTGCCTGGAGTGCCGACCTTTTCGGGTCGAATGAAAAACTGTTTTTT. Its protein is CAWSADLFGSNEKLFF.

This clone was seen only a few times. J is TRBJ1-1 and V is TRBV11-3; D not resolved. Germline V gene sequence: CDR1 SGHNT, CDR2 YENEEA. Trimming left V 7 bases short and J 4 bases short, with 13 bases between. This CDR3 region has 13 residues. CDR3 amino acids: CASNHAGSTEAFF. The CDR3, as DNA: TGTGCCAGCAACCACGCTGGGAGCACTGAAGCTTTCTTT.